Given below is one TCR beta chain in context. Many counts were recorded for this clonotype. No base qualities exist here, and no much larger clone lies one base off it. The sample is drawn from a study of Japanese encephalitis immunity and Zika vaccine responses (dated by TCRdb to about 2021). For context, the study as a whole: Included participants received three 5.0 ug doses of alum-adjuvanted ZPIV at weeks 0, 4 and 28. Roughly 13 participants were given two doses of JEV vaccine (IXIARO) 28 days apart, two to three months before the first ZPIV dose. Before ZPIV, some twelve participants got a single dose of YFV vaccine (YF-VAX), while under ten participants were flavivirus-naive. More than 5 representative participants per pre-vaccination group were picked for TCR sequencing, using samples from week 52 and from week 0, the point after pre-vaccination but before ZPIV. TCR repertoires were also analyzed from a few flavivirus-naive individuals at weeks 2, 6 and 52 after starting ZPIV vaccination. For stimulation, either ZIKV structural-protein peptide pools divided into flavivirus-conserved and non-conserved sets were used, or JEV or YFV peptides matching the pre-vaccination. The ZIKV peptides, 15-mers that overlapped by 11 residues, were chosen for containing NetMHCpan/NetMHCII-predicted epitopes with affinity below 50 nM. The study examined whether earlier vaccination against Japanese encephalitis virus (JEV) or yellow fever virus (YFV) influenced CD4 T cell responses to the Zika vaccine.

General study outcomes and caveats: JEV-pre-vaccinated donors showed higher repertoire similarity across time-points and stimulations than YFV-pre-vaccinated donors, indicating more clonotypes common to ZIKV and JEV stimulation. The samples grouped by participant and showed no similarity across individuals, which suggests that no public TCRs were detected. The analysis was restricted to a subset of trial participants with three doses and adequate samples, and the entire vaccinated cohort was not analyzed. In JEV-pre-vaccinated donors, the repertoire richness of CD4 T cells responding to conserved ZIKV epitopes dropped significantly after ZPIV. Sample size limitations prevented peptide-pool deconvolution, so the individual peptides driving cross-reactive responses were not identified. Only a few individuals showed CD8 T cell responses to the ZIKV peptide pools, and those responses were of very low magnitude.

Receptor libraries were prepared by 5' RACE. Before sequencing, the TCRbeta libraries were pooled in proportion to the number of cells sorted for each library. Total RNA was extracted from sorted cells with RNAzol RT, and cDNA was synthesized with an oligo(dT) primer and a template-switching oligo. Using Kapa HiFi, PCR amplified the TCRbeta V-CDR3-J region between a SMARTer oligo primer and a TCRbeta constant-region primer. A second PCR added Illumina adaptors and sample-specific index barcodes, with HighPrep bead cleanup and Bioanalyzer confirmation of a roughly 650 bp band. The libraries were sequenced on an Illumina MiSeq using 2x151 bp paired-end reads. As for how the authors treated the data: An in-house Java program demultiplexed the reads, while MiXCR assigned TCRbeta annotations and counted clonotypes. Repertoire overlap was assessed with Morisita-Horn indices from the R package vegan, and UPGMA clustering and Circos plots of recurring clonotypes were generated. Shannon diversity and richness were normalized to the highest possible value given the input cell numbers, yielding values from 0 to 1. CDR3beta sequences were aligned with MUSCLE, distances computed with SeqinR, and multidimensional scaling plotted in R. Clones were called with MiXCR by TCRdb after fastp trimmed the public reads at Q25, and only in-frame beta chains were retained. Identical CDR3 proteins give one entry, which carries the most common genes and DNA. TCRdb's processing, not the authors', yielded these V and J calls. Here the sample has around 340 distinct CDR3 sequences; about 3.8% occur a single time. The biggest ten clones account for less than 35% of the sample.

V and J lose 4 bases and 6 bases, and a span of 15 bases separates them. Measured from the cysteine to the phenylalanine, the CDR3 is 15 residues long. The read is trimmed to its CDR3 DNA, 45 bases read in frame from base 1. CDR1 and CDR2 are read off the germline V gene (reference sequence) as LNHDA and SQIVND. PBMCs were labeled with CellTrace CFSE and were cultured for under 7 days in RPMI containing approximately 8% human serum plus peptide pools at approximately 1 ug/mL each. Unfixed proliferating CD4 T cells were sorted on a BD FACSAria as live CD56-CD19-CD16-CD3+CD4+ CFSE-low cells. The enrolled adults were healthy, and microneutralization screening showed them to be seronegative for ZIKV, JEV, YFV, DENV and WNV. The samples were taken from a phase 1, double-blinded, randomized, placebo-controlled trial testing an alum-adjuvanted Zika purified-inactivated virus (ZPIV) vaccine. Peripheral blood mononuclear cells were isolated by standard procedure and stored frozen in liquid nitrogen until use.

This receptor was taken from an adult woman who received an inactivated Zika virus vaccine. The sample here was antigen-activated CD4+ T cells from blood, cultured, taken during a Zika inactivated vaccine study. The sequence is built from TRBV19 and TRBJ2-2; the D call is tentative, TRBD1 or TRBD2, as each matches 7 bases. The nucleotides are TGTGCCAGTAGTACAGGGGCAGGGGGGGCCGGGGAGCTGTTTTTT. Its product reads: CASSTGAGGAGELFF.